What follows are 2 T cell receptor beta chains derived from one specimen sequenced in a study of vaccination and CD4 T cells after COVID-19. Cultured CD4+ T cell DNA underwent sequencing with the Oncomine TCR Beta short-read assay. One entry per CDR3 protein, called by TCRdb with MiXCR from the PCR reads. In the table there are about 9,300 distinct CDR3 sequences, about half of which are singletons. No antigen has been assigned to these receptors. Indicated treatment: approximately nine-day PBMC culture with coronavirus spike peptide pools or control peptides (ViraFEST assay). What was sequenced was CD4+ T cells from blood, cultured in vitro. These TCRs come from a human donor who had recovered from COVID-19.

The chain carries TRBV7-2 and TRBJ2-7; D call uncertain. V gave up 3 bases and J gave up 0 bases, with 12 bases separating them. The CDR3 consists of 15 residues. Germline V lookup: CDR1 SGHTA, CDR2 FQGNSA. As DNA, the CDR3 is TGTGCCAGCAGCTTGAAAGGCGATAACTCCTACGAGCAGTACTTC. It codes for CASSLKGDNSYEQYF.

The chain links TRBV12-3 or TRBV12-4 to TRBJ1-2; TRBD1 is a possible D gene (5 bases). The CDR3 totals 15 residues. The germline V and J ends were trimmed by 5 bases and 5 bases, with 18 bases remaining between them. CDR3 protein: CASSPSRGYGYGYTF. CDR3 DNA sequence: TGTGCCAGCAGTCCGTCCCGGGGGTACGGGTATGGCTACACCTTC.